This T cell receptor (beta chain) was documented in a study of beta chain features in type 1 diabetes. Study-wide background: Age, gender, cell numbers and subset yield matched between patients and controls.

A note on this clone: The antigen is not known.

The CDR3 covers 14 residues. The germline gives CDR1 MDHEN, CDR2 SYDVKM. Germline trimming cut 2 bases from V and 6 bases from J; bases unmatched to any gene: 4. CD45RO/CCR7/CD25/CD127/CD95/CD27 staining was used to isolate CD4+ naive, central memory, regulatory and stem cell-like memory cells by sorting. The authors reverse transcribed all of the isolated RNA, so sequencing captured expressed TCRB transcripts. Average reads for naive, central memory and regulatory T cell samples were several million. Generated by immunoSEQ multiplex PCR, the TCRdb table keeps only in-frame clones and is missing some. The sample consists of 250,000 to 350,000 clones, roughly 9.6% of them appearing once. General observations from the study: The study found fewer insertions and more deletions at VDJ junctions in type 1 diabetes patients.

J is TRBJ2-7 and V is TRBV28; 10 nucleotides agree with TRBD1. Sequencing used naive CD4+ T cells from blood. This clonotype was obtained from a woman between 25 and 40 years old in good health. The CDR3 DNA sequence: TGTGCCAGCAGTTTAGGGGACAGGGGCCGCGAGCAGTACTTC. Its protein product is CASSLGDRGREQYF.